The next 22 T cell receptor beta chains were all read from a single sample in a study of shared clonotypes between healthy human individuals. Sequencing was performed with immunoSEQ multiplex PCR; in TCRdb, only in-frame clones are kept and a portion is missing. The sample has over a million clones; around four fifths are singletons. Sequenced input: memory CD4+ T cells sorted from blood. Documented subset: CD45RA-negative fraction. The receptor set was obtained from a man aged 18 to 35 in good health.

The table lists this clone with a few counts. The rearrangement uses TRBV18 and TRBJ1-4; D not resolved. The CDR3 length is 13 residues. V lost 2 bases, J lost 4 bases, and 5 bases lay in between. In germline, CDR1 is KGHSH, CDR2 LQKENI. The CDR3 reads CASSPGINEKLFF. CDR3 nucleotide sequence: TGTGCCAGCTCACCAGGGATTAATGAAAAACTGTTTTTT.

This rearrangement joins TRBV6-5 to TRBJ1-1; D is perhaps TRBD1 (6 bases). V was pared by 6 bases and J by 7 bases, with 18 bases between. The CDR3 runs to 14 residues. The V gene's germline CDR1 is MNHEY and CDR2 SVGAGI. CDR3 loop: CASSRGQPGSEAFF. For the CDR3, the DNA is TGTGCCAGCAGCCGTGGACAGCCCGGGAGTGAAGCTTTCTTT.

The gene calls are TRBV11-3 and TRBJ2-1, with 11 bases that match TRBD2. The V gene end was trimmed by 0 bases and the J gene end by 7 bases; junction bases not matched to a gene: 11. The CDR3 runs 18 residues. Germline V lookup: CDR1 SGHNT, CDR2 YENEEA. Here the CDR3 reads CASSLDGTSGGASNEQFF. The DNA of the CDR3 is TGTGCCAGCAGCTTAGATGGAACTAGCGGGGGTGCGAGTAATGAGCAGTTCTTC. The entire variable domain, with the rest obtained from reference TRBV11-3 and TRBJ2-1, is as follows: EAGVVQSPRYKIIEKKQPVAFWCNPISGHNTLYWYLQNLGQGPELLIRYENEEAVDDSQLPKDRFSAERLKGVDSTLKIQPAELGDSAVYLCASSLDGTSGGASNEQFFGPGTRLTVL.

This chain joins TRBV6-5 and TRBJ1-1, with D possibly TRBD1 on 5 matching bases. Germline loops: CDR1 MNHEY, CDR2 SVGAGI. The CDR3 covers 14 residues. The V end was cut by 0 bases, the J end by 8 bases, with 13 bases between. For the CDR3, the DNA is TGTGCCAGCAGTTACTCCCATCAGGGATTCGAAGCTTTCTTT. Amino acid sequence: CASSYSHQGFEAFF.

The rearrangement links TRBV18 to TRBJ1-2; D is possibly TRBD1 (5 bases). Trimming took off 8 bases at V and 6 bases at J, with 19 bases between the two ends. The germline V gene has CDR1 KGHSH and CDR2 LQKENI. This CDR3 is 14 amino acids long. CDR3 bases: TGTGCCAGCACCTGGGACCCAAACTTGGATGGCTACACCTTC. Protein: CASTWDPNLDGYTF.

This clone was counted once. The chain combines TRBV19 with TRBJ2-6; perhaps D is TRBD1 or TRBD2 (7 bases each). V was clipped by 3 bases and J by 0 bases, with 12 bases between them. Looked up from germline, CDR1 is LNHDA and CDR2 is SQIVND (reference sequence). The CDR3 length is 17 residues. The CDR3 loop reads CASSMGRDSSGANVLTF. The CDR3 DNA reads TGTGCCAGTAGTATGGGGAGGGACAGCTCTGGGGCCAACGTCCTGACTTTC.

This clone was detected only once. The V and J genes are TRBV2 and TRBJ2-7, with TRBD1 matching over 8 bases. The CDR3 totals 13 residues. V was clipped by 4 bases and J by 4 bases; unmatched bases: 3. Germline V gene sequence: CDR1 SNHLY, CDR2 FYNNEI. For the CDR3, the DNA is TGTGCCAGCAGTGGACAGGGGCGATACGAGCAGTACTTC. Its translation is CASSGQGRYEQYF.

The chain is built from TRBV2 and TRBJ2-2; TRBD2 matches at 10 bases. Germline V lookup: CDR1 SNHLY, CDR2 FYNNEI. Trimming at V came to 3 bases and at J to 6 bases, leaving 10 bases not matched to a gene. The CDR3 is made up of 17 amino acids. Here the CDR3 reads CASSEGLAGARAGELFF. In DNA form, the CDR3 reads TGTGCCAGCAGTGAGGGGCTAGCGGGAGCACGAGCCGGGGAGCTGTTTTTT.

The chain is built from TRBV10-3 and TRBJ2-3; 11 bases line up with TRBD2. Losses at the gene ends were 5 bases for V and 6 bases for J; bases not matched to a gene: 7. The CDR3 runs to 15 residues. Germline CDR1 and CDR2: ENHRY and SYGVKD. In DNA form, the CDR3 reads TGTGCCATCAGTAATTCGGGACTAGCGGATGATACGCAGTATTTT. Translation: CAISNSGLADDTQYF.

This clone was counted ten times or more. This chain uses TRBV13 with TRBJ1-4; no clear D gene. From germline, CDR1 is PRHDT and CDR2 FYEKMQ (reference sequence). Trimming pared 3 bases from V and 3 bases from J, leaving 20 bases between. The CDR3 has 18 amino acids. The CDR3 sequence: CASSLTAFSEKSNEKLFF. The CDR3 DNA is TGTGCCAGCAGCTTGACGGCCTTCTCCGAAAAGTCTAATGAAAAACTGTTTTTT.

The chain links TRBV2 to TRBJ2-7, with D unclear. The CDR3 spans 13 residues. Germline loops: CDR1 SNHLY, CDR2 FYNNEI. Trimming removed 8 bases from V and 2 bases from J, with 13 bases in between. The DNA of the CDR3 is TGTGCCAGCGAGTCCACCTACGCCTACGAGCAGTACTTC. Amino acids: CASESTYAYEQYF. The variable domain in full, with the rest retrieved from reference TRBV2 and TRBJ2-7, is EPEVTQTPSHQVTQMGQEVILRCVPISNHLYFYWYRQILGQKVEFLVSFYNNEISEKSEIFDDQFSVERPDGSNFTLKIRSTKLEDSAMYFCASESTYAYEQYFGPGTRLTVT.

CDR3 loop: CAGRDSNYEQYF. CDR3 DNA: TGTGCCGGCCGGGACTCGAACTACGAGCAGTACTTC. The chain carries TRBV30 and TRBJ2-7; D possibly corresponds to TRBD2 (6 bases). This CDR3 has 12 residues. V gave up 8 bases and J gave up 3 bases, with 14 bases separating them. The germline CDR1 and CDR2 sequences are GTSNPN and SVGIG (reference sequence).

There are a few counts of this clone. In nucleotides, the CDR3 is TGTGCCAGCAGTTCCACGACAGGGGGTCGGGAGCAGTACTTC. It encodes CASSSTTGGREQYF. The chain uses TRBV6-6 and TRBJ2-7; 9 bases agree with TRBD1. The CDR3 is 14 amino acids. Germline V CDR1 and CDR2: MNHNY, SVGAGI (reference sequence). Trimming removed 4 bases from V and 7 bases from J; junction bases left unmatched: 8.

This chain connects TRBV21-1 to TRBJ1-5; the listed D gene, TRBD1, was not tested against the DNA. TRBV21-1 is annotated as a pseudogene. CDR3 length: 17 amino acids. Here the CDR3 reads CASSQVGVTSSNQPQHF. The CDR3 DNA reads as TGTGCCAGCAGCCAGGTAGGGGTTACAAGTAGCAATCAGCCCCAGCATTTT.

This clone was recorded a few times. This chain links TRBV6-6 with TRBJ1-2; 9 bases line up with TRBD1. V shed 9 bases, J shed 7 bases, and the junction held 18 bases outside the gene matches. The CDR3 consists of 16 residues. Germline V gene lookup returns CDR1 MNHNY and CDR2 SVGAGI (reference sequence). This CDR3 reads CASLSRDREGSGGYTF. The CDR3 DNA sequence: TGTGCCAGTCTGTCCCGGGACAGGGAGGGAAGTGGTGGCTACACCTTC.

As concerns this clone: At the DNA level, this CDR3 is encoded by other sequences in the same sample as well. The gene calls are TRBV11-2 and TRBJ2-5; 11 bases map to TRBD1. Germline loops: CDR1 SGHAT, CDR2 FQNNGV. J was trimmed by 4 bases and V by 5 bases; bases with no gene match: 6. The CDR3 is made up of 15 amino acids. This CDR3 is CASSPGTGGLETQYF. In DNA form, the CDR3 reads TGTGCCAGCAGCCCCGGGACAGGGGGTTTAGAGACCCAGTACTTC.

V and J are TRBV11-2 and TRBJ1-3; D is undetermined. The CDR3 loop spans 16 amino acids. V lost 1 base and J lost 0, with 10 bases in between. Germline V gene lookup returns CDR1 SGHAT and CDR2 FQNNGV. The CDR3 sequence: CASSLAIPGSGNTIYF. CDR3 in DNA: TGTGCCAGCAGCTTAGCCATCCCTGGCTCTGGAAACACCATATATTTT. Full variable domain (missing parts from reference TRBV11-2 and TRBJ1-3): EAGVAQSPRYKIIEKRQSVAFWCNPISGHATLYWYQQILGQGPKLLIQFQNNGVVDDSQLPKDRFSAERLKGVDSTLKIQPAKLEDSAVYLCASSLAIPGSGNTIYFGEGSWLTVV.

The chain employs TRBV11-2 and TRBJ2-2; D call uncertain. CDR1 and CDR2 (germline): SGHAT, FQNNGV. The CDR3 length is 15 residues. V was trimmed by 1 base and J by 4 bases, leaving 10 bases between them. The CDR3 reads CASSLGLGSTGELFF. The CDR3 DNA follows: TGTGCCAGCAGCTTAGGTCTGGGCAGCACCGGGGAGCTGTTTTTT.

This chain links TRBV18 with TRBJ1-1; 7 bases agree with TRBD1. Germline V gene data show CDR1 as KGHSH and CDR2 as LQKENI. J was trimmed by 0 bases and V by 2 bases; bases with no gene match: 3. The CDR3 has 15 residues. The CDR3 DNA sequence: TGTGCCAGCTCACCAACCGGGACAGTGAACACTGAAGCTTTCTTT. This gives the protein CASSPTGTVNTEAFF.

On this clone: This may come from a read error, since a much larger clone is one base off. At the DNA level, this CDR3 is encoded by other sequences in the same sample as well. The chain has TRBV7-9 and TRBJ2-7; 7 positions agree with TRBD1. Germline V gene lookup returns CDR1 SEHNR and CDR2 FQNEAQ (reference sequence). This CDR3 comprises 11 residues. V was pared by 5 bases and J by 6 bases, with 1 base of the junction left unmatched. CDR3 sequence: CASSRQGEQYF. The CDR3 nucleotides read TGTGCCAGCAGCCGACAGGGCGAGCAGTACTTC.

The chain links TRBV10-2 to TRBJ2-1; D ambiguous. Germline assignment: CDR1 WSHSY and CDR2 SAAADI. V was trimmed by 7 bases and J by 4 bases, leaving 11 bases between them. This CDR3 has 13 residues. DNA for the CDR3: TGCGCCAGCACAGCAGATAAATACAATGAGCAGTTCTTC. Protein sequence: CASTADKYNEQFF.

This chain links TRBV9 with TRBJ2-3; D is undetermined. This CDR3 comprises 12 residues. CDR1 is SGDLS and CDR2 is YYNGEE in the germline V gene. V lost 2 bases and J lost 6, with 7 bases in between. The CDR3 region has the DNA TGTGCCAGCAGCGTCCAGTGGGATACGCAGTATTTT. This codes for CASSVQWDTQYF.